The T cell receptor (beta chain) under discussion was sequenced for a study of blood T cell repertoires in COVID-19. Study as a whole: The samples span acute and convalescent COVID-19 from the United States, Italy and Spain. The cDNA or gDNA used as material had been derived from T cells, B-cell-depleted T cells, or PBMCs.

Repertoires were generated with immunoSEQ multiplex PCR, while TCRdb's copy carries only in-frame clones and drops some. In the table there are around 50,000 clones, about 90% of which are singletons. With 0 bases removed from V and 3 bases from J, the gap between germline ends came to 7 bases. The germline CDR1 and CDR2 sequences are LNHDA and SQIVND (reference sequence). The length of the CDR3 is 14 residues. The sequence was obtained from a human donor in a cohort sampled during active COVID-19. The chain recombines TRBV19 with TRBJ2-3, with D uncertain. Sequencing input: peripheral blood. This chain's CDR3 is CASSIEFATDTQYF. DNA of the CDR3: TGTGCCAGTAGTATAGAATTTGCGACAGATACGCAGTATTTT.